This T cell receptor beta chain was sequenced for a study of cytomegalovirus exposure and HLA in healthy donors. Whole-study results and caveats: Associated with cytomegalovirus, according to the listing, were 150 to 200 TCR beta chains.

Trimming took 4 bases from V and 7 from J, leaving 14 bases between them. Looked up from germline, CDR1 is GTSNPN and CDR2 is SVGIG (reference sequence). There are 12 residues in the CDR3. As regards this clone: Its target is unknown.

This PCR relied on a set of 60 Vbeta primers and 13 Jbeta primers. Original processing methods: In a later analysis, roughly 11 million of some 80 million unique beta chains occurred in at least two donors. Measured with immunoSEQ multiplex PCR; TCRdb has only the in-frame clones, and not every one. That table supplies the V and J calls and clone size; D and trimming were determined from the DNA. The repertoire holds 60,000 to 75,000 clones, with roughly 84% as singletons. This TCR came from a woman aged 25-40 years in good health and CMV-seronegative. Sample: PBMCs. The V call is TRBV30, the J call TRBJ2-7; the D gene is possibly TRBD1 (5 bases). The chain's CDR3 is CAWTTGQFEQYF. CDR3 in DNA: TGTGCCTGGACTACTGGACAATTTGAGCAGTACTTC.